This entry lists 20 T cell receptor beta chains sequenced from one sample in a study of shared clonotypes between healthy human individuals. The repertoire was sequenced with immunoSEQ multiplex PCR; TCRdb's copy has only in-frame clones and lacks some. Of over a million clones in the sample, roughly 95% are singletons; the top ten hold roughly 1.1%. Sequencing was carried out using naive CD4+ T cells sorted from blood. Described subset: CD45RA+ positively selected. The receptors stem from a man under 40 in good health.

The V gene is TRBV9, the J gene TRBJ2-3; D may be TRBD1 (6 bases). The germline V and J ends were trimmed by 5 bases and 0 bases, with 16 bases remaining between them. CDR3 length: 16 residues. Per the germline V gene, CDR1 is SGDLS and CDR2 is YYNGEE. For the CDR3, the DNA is TGTGCCAGCAGTGCTACAGGGCCCGCTAGCACAGATACGCAGTATTTT. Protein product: CASSATGPASTDTQYF.

This chain's CDR3 is CASGLGGRGYEQYF. Written as DNA, the CDR3 is TGTGCTAGTGGTTTAGGCGGGAGAGGTTACGAGCAGTACTTC. The chain is built from TRBV12-5 and TRBJ2-7; the match to TRBD2 covers 7 bases. The CDR3 covers 14 residues. Unmatched junction bases numbered 6, after V lost 3 bases and J lost 4 bases. Per germline, CDR1 LGHNT and CDR2 FRNRAP.

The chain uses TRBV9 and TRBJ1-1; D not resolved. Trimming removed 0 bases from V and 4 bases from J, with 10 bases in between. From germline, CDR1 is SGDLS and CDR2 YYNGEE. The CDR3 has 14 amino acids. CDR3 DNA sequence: TGTGCCAGCAGCGTAGGGTCCCTCCCCACTGAAGCTTTCTTT. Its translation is CASSVGSLPTEAFF. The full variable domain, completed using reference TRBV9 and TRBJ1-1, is DSGVTQTPKHLITATGQRVTLRCSPRSGDLSVYWYQQSLDQGLQFLIQYYNGEERAKGNILERFSAQQFPDLHSELNLSSLELGDSALYFCASSVGSLPTEAFFGQGTRLTVV.

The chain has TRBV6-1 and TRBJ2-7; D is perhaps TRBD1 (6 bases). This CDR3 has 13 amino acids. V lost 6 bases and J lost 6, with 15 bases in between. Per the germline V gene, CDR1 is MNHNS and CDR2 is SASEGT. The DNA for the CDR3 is TGTGCCAGCAGGTGGGCAGGGGAGAGCGAGCAGTACTTC. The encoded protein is CASRWAGESEQYF.

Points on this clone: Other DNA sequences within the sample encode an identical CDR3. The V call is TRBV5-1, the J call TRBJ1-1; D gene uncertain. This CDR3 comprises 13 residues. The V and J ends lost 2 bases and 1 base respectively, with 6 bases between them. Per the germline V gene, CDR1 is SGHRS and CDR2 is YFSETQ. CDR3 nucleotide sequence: TGCGCCAGCAGCTTTACGGGGAACACTGAAGCTTTCTTT. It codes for CASSFTGNTEAFF.

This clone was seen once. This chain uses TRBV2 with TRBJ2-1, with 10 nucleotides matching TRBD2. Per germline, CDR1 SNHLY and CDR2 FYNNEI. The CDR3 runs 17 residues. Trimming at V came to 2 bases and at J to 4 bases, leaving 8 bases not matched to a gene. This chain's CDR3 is CASSELASGSLYNEQFF. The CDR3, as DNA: TGTGCCAGCAGTGAACTGGCTAGCGGGAGCCTTTACAATGAGCAGTTCTTC.

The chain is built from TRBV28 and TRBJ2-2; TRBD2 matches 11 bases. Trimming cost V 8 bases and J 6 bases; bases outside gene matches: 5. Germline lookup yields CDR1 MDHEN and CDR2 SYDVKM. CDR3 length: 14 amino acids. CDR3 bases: TGTGCCAGCCTGACTAGCGGGACGCCCGGGGAGCTGTTTTTT. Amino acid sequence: CASLTSGTPGELFF.

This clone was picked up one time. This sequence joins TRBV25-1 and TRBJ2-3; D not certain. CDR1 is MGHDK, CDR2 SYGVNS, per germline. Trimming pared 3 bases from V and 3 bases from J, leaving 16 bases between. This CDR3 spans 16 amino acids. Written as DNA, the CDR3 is TGTGCCAGCAGTGATCGATTTGCAGGTAGTACAGATACGCAGTATTTT. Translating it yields CASSDRFAGSTDTQYF.

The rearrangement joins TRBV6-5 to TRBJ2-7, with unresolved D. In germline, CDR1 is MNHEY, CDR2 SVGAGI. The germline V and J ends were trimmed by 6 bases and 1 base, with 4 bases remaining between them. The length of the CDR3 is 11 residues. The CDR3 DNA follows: TGTGCCAGCAGGCGGTCCTACGAGCAGTACTTC. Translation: CASRRSYEQYF.

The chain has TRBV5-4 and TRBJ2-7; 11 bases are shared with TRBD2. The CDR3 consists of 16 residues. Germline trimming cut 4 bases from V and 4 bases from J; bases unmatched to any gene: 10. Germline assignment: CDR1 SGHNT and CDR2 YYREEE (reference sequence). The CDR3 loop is CASSLAPTSGSYEQYF. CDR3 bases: TGTGCCAGCAGCCTTGCGCCCACTAGCGGGAGTTACGAGCAGTACTTC.

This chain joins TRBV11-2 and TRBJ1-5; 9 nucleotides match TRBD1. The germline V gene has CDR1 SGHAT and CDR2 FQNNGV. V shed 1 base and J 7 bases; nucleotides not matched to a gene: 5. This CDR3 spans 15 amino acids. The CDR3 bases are TGTGCCAGCAGCTTAGGGGACAGGGCGTTGCAGCCCCAGCATTTT. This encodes CASSLGDRALQPQHF.

Here the CDR3 reads CASSLARRTEDDGYTF. In DNA form, the CDR3 reads TGCGCCAGCAGCTTGGCCCGCAGGACCGAGGATGACGGCTACACCTTC. The gene calls are TRBV5-1 and TRBJ1-2; D is unclear. The CDR3 has 16 amino acids. V was clipped by 0 bases and J by 8 bases, with 20 bases between them. The germline V gene encodes CDR1 SGHRS and CDR2 YFSETQ.

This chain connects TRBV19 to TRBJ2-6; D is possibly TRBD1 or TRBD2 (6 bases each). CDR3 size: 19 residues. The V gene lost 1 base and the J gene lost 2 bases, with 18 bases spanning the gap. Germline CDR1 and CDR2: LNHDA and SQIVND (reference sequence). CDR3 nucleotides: TGTGCCAGTAGTATAGTTCATGGGGGGCGAGCTACTGGGGCCAACGTCCTGACTTTC. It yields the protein CASSIVHGGRATGANVLTF.

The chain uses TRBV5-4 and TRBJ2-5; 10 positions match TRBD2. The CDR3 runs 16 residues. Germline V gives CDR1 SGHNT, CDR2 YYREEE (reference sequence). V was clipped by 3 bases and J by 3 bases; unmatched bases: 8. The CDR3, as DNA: TGTGCCAGCAGCTCAGCTAGCGGGAGAGGGGAAGAGACCCAGTACTTC. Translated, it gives CASSSASGRGEETQYF.

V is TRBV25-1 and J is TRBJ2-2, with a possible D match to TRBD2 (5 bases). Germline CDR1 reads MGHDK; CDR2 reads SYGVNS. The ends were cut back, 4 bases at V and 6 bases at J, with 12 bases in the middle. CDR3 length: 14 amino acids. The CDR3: CASSAWGVAGELFF. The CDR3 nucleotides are TGTGCCAGCAGTGCCTGGGGAGTCGCCGGGGAGCTGTTTTTT.

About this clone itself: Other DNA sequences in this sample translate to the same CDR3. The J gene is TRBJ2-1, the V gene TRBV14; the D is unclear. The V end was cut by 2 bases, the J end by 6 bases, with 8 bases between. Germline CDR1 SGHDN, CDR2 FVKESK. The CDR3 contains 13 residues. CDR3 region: CASSQSIGNEQFF. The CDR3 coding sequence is TGTGCCAGCAGCCAAAGTATAGGCAATGAGCAGTTCTTC.

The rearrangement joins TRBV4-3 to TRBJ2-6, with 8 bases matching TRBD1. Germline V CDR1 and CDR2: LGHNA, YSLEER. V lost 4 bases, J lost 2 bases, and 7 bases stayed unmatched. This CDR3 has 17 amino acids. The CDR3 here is CASSPYRGNPGANVLTF. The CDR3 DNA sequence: TGCGCCAGCAGCCCATACAGGGGGAACCCTGGGGCCAACGTCCTGACTTTC.

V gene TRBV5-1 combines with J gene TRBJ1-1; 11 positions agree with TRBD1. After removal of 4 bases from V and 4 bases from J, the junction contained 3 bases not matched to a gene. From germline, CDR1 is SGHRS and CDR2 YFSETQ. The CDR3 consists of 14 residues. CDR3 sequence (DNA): TGCGCCAGCAGCGGACAGGGGGCGACCACTGAAGCTTTCTTT. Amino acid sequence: CASSGQGATTEAFF.

CDR3: CASSQVRGDEQFF. The CDR3 nucleotides are TGTGCCAGCAGCCAAGTCAGGGGCGATGAGCAGTTCTTC. V gene TRBV14 combines with J gene TRBJ2-1; D is possibly TRBD1 (6 bases). This CDR3 has 13 residues. CDR1 is SGHDN and CDR2 is FVKESK in the germline V gene. V was trimmed by 1 base and J by 8 bases, leaving 9 bases between them.

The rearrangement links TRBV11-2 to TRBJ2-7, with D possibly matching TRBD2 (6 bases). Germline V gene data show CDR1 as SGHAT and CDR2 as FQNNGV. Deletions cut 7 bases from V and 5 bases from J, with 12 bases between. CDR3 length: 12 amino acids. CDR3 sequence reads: CASTHSGNEQYF. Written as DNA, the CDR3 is TGTGCCAGCACCCATAGCGGTAACGAGCAGTACTTC.